Each of the 5 T cell receptor beta chains below was sequenced from the same sample in a study of liver allograft versus peripheral blood T cells. Across the study: Blood and transplanted-liver T cell receptor repertoires from recipients were compared.

Each CDR3 protein gets one entry after TCRdb re-called the reads with MiXCR. The sample contains approximately 5,700 distinct CDR3 sequences, about a sixth of which appear only once. All receptors derive from a human patient who had a liver transplant. Some T cells may arise from the graft donor.

V and J are TRBV7-9 and TRBJ2-1; 7 bases are shared with TRBD2. This CDR3 has 12 residues. Trimming cost V 6 bases and J 10 bases; bases outside gene matches: 6. Germline CDR1 is SEHNR and CDR2 is FQNEAQ (reference sequence). This CDR3 is CASRGGEREQFF. CDR3 DNA sequence: TGTGCCAGCAGGGGGGGGGAGCGGGAGCAGTTCTTC.

As concerns this clonotype: Since a much larger clone is just one base distant, this may be a read error. The conserved phenylalanine or tryptophan is not found at the CDR3 terminus, so this likely reflects a read error. The chain couples TRBV5-6 to TRBJ2-7; no clear D gene. CDR3 size: 12 residues. Trimming stripped 4 bases from V and 0 bases from J, with 5 bases between. Germline CDR1 and CDR2: SGHDT and YYEEEE. The CDR3 is CASSARSYEQYL. The CDR3 coding sequence is TGTGCCAGCAGCGCGCGCTCCTACGAGCAGTACTTA.

This clonotype appeared many times. The rearrangement links TRBV28 to TRBJ2-3; a possible D gene is TRBD2 (6 bases). V lost 5 bases and J lost 9, with 12 bases in between. The germline CDR1 and CDR2 sequences are MDHEN and SYDVKM. The CDR3 has 12 amino acids. CDR3 nucleotides: TGTGCCAGCAGTCCTCTTGGGGGGACGCAGTATTTT. Protein sequence: CASSPLGGTQYF.

The chain recombines TRBV20-1 with TRBJ2-3; 9 bases map to TRBD1. CDR1 is DFQATT, CDR2 SNEGSKA, per germline (reference sequence). This CDR3 has 14 residues. V was pared by 5 bases and J by 1 base, with 4 bases of the junction left unmatched. The DNA of the CDR3 is TGCAGTGCTCAACAGGGGGCTGGCACAGATACGCAGTATTTT. Translation gives CSAQQGAGTDTQYF.

As to this clonotype: A much larger clonotype is one base distant, so this may be a read error. The conserved closing phenylalanine or tryptophan is absent in this CDR3, likely reflecting a read error. The J gene is TRBJ1-2, the V gene TRBV12-3 or TRBV12-4; D is possibly TRBD1 (5 bases). This CDR3 has 12 amino acids. Trimming left V 6 bases short and J 8 bases short, with 13 bases between. DNA for the CDR3: TGTGCCAGCAGGCACCCCGGGGGAGGCTACACCATC. This sequence encodes CASRHPGGGYTI.